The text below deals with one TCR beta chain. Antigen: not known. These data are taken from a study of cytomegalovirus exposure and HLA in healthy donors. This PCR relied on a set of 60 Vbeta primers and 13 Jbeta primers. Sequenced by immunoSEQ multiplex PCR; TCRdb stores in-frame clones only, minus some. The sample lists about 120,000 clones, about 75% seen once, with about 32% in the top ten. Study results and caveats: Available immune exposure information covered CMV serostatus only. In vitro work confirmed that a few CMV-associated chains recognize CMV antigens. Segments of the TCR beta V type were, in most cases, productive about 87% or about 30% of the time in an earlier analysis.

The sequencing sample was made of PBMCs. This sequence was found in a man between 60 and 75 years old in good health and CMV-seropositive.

The CDR3 coding sequence is TGTGCCAGCAGTAGCACAGGGGGATATGGCTACACCTTC. Its translation is CASSSTGGYGYTF. This chain uses TRBV28 with TRBJ1-2, with TRBD1 matching over 8 bases. J was trimmed by 5 bases and V by 5 bases; bases with no gene match: 4. CDR3 length: 13 residues. Germline values: CDR1 MDHEN, CDR2 SYDVKM.